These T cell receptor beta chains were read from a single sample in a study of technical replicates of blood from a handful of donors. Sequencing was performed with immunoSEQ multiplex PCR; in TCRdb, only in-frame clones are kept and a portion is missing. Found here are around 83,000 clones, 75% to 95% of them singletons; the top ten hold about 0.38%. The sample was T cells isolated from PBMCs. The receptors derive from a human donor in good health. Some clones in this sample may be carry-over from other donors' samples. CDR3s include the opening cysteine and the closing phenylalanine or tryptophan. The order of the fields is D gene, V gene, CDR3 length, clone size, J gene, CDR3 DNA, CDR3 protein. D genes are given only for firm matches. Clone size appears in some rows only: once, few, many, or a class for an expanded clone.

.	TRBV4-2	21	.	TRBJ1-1	TGTGCCAGCAGCCAAGAAATGTCTACTCCCCCCCGCCGGTCCATGAACACTGAAGCTTTCTTT	CASSQEMSTPPRRSMNTEAFF
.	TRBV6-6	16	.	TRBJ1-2	TGTGCCAGCAGCCAAATAGCGACTTCGGCTAACTATGGCTACACCTTC	CASSQIATSANYGYTF
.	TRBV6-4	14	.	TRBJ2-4	TGTGCCAGCAGTGACCTTGCAGGGTCGAACATTCAGTACTTC	CASSDLAGSNIQYF
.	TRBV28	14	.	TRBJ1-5	TGTGCCAGCAGTTTGCCAGGGGGCAATCAGCCCCAGCATTTT	CASSLPGGNQPQHF
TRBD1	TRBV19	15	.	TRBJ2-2	TGTGCCAGTAGTATAGGACAGGGCAGCACCGGGGAGCTGTTTTTT	CASSIGQGSTGELFF
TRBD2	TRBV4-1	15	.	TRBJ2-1	TGCGCCAGCAGCCAAGCGACTAGCGGGAGCTATGAGCAGTTCTTC	CASSQATSGSYEQFF
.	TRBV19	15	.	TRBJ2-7	TGTGCCAGTAGTACAGAATCCCAGAACCCCTACGAGCAGTACTTC	CASSTESQNPYEQYF
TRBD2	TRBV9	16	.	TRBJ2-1	TGTGCCAGCAGCACTCCTCTAGCGGGAGCCCACAATGAGCAGTTCTTC	CASSTPLAGAHNEQFF
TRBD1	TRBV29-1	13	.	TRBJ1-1	TGCAGCGTTCAAGAGACAGGGGGCACTGAAGCTTTCTTT	CSVQETGGTEAFF
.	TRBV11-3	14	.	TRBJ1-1	TGTGCCAGCAGCCTTGACAGGATTAACACTGAAGCTTTCTTT	CASSLDRINTEAFF
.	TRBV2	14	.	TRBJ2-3	TGTGCCAGCTCACAGGGGAGGAACGCAGATACGCAGTATTTT	CASSQGRNADTQYF
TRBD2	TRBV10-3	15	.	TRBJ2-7	TGTGCCATCAGTGAGTCGAACGCGGGAGGGCACGAGCAGTACTTC	CAISESNAGGHEQYF
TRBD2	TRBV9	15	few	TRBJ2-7	TGTGCCAGCAGCGATTACTCGGCGGGAGACTACGAGCAGTACTTC	CASSDYSAGDYEQYF
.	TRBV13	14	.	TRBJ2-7	TGTGCCAGCAGCCATTGGAGGAGTCTCTACGAGCAGTACTTC	CASSHWRSLYEQYF
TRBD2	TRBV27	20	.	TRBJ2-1	TGTGCCAGCAGTCCAGAAACGGGACTAGCGATGCTTCACCCATACAATGAGCAGTTCTTC	CASSPETGLAMLHPYNEQFF
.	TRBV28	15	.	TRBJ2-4	TGTGCCAGCAGTAAGCCCGGACAGCCCAAAAACATTCAGTACTTC	CASSKPGQPKNIQYF
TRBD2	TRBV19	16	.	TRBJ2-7	TGTGCCAGTAGATCTTCCGGACTAGCGTACTCCTACGAGCAGTACTTC	CASRSSGLAYSYEQYF
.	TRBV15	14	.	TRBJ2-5	TGTGCCACCAGCAGAGATTTGGCCCAAGAGACCCAGTACTTC	CATSRDLAQETQYF
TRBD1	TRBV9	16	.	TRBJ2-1	TGTGCCAGCAGCCCGAGAACCGGGACAGCCGACAATGAGCAGTTCTTC	CASSPRTGTADNEQFF
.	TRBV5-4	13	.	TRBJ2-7	TGTGCCAGCAGCTCTCTAGCAACCGGAGAGCAGTACTTC	CASSSLATGEQYF
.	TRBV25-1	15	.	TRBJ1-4	TGTGCCAGCAGCTTACAGGGATCAGCTAATGAAAAACTGTTTTTT	CASSLQGSANEKLFF
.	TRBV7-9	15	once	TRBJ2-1	TGTGCCAGCAGCTTGGAACAGGGCCTCTACAATGAGCAGTTCTTC	CASSLEQGLYNEQFF
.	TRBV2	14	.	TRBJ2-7	TGTGCCAGCAACGAACGGGTACAAAGCTACGAGCAGTACTTC	CASNERVQSYEQYF
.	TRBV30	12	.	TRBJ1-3	TGTGCCTGGAGTCCAGCCAGGGGTACCATATATTTT	CAWSPARGTIYF
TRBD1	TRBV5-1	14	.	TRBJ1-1	TGCGCCAGCAGCTCCCAGGGGGTGAACACTGAAGCTTTCTTT	CASSSQGVNTEAFF
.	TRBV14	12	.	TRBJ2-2	TGTGCCAGCAGCCACCCGGCCGGGGAGCTGTTTTTT	CASSHPAGELFF
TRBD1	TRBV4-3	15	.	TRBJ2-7	TGCGCCAGCAGCCAAGATAGGACAGGGGTCTACGAGCAGTACTTC	CASSQDRTGVYEQYF
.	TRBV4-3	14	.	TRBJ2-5	TGCGCCAGCAGCCAAGATAGGCGAAGCGATCTTCAGTACTTC	CASSQDRRSDLQYF
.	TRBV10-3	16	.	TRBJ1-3	TGTGCCATCAGTGAGGGGCAGGGCCTGGCTGGAAGCACCATATATTTT	CAISEGQGLAGSTIYF
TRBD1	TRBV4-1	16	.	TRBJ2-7	TGCGCCAGCAGCCAAACTCCGGGACAGGGCTCCTACGAGCAGTACTTC	CASSQTPGQGSYEQYF
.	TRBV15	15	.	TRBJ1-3	TGTGCCACCAGCAGAGAAAGGGGTAATGGAAACACCATATATTTT	CATSRERGNGNTIYF
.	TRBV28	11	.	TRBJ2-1	TGTGCCAGCGGGCGTTACAATGAGCAGTTCTTC	CASGRYNEQFF
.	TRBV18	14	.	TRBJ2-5	TGTGCCAGCTCGCGCAACCGGGGGCAAGAGACCCAGTACTTC	CASSRNRGQETQYF
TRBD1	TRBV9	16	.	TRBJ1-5	TGTGCCAGCAGCTTCCGGGACAGATATAGCAATCAGCCCCAGCATTTT	CASSFRDRYSNQPQHF
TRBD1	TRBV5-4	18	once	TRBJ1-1	TGTGCCAGCAGCTTTCCCAGGGGGCTTAGGTTGAAAAAGACTGAAGCTTTCTTT	CASSFPRGLRLKKTEAFF
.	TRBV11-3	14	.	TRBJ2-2	TGTGCCAGCAGCGCCTACAGGGTCACCAGGGAGCTGTTTTTT	CASSAYRVTRELFF
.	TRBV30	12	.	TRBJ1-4	TGTGCCTGGAGTGTAACGAGTGAAAAACTGTTTTTT	CAWSVTSEKLFF
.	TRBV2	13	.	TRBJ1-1	TGTGCCAGCATCGCAGAACCGAACACTGAAGCTTTCTTT	CASIAEPNTEAFF
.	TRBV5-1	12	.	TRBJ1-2	TGCGCCAGCAGCTTGGAGAGGGAAGGCTACACCTTC	CASSLEREGYTF
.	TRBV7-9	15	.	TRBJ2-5	TGTGCCAGCAGCTTAGCGTTTGGGTACGGGGAGACCCAGTACTTC	CASSLAFGYGETQYF
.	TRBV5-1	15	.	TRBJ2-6	TGCGCCAGCAGTCAGACATTCTCTGGGGCCAACGTCCTGACTTTC	CASSQTFSGANVLTF
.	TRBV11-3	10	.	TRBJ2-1	TGTGCCAGCTCAGGGGGGAGTACTATCTTC	CASSGGSTIF
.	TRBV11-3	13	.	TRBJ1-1	TGTGCCAGCAGCTTTAACAGGGCCACTGAAGCTTTCTTT	CASSFNRATEAFF
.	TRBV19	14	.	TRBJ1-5	TGTGCCAGTAGTACCAACAGGTACAATCAGCCCCAGCATTTT	CASSTNRYNQPQHF